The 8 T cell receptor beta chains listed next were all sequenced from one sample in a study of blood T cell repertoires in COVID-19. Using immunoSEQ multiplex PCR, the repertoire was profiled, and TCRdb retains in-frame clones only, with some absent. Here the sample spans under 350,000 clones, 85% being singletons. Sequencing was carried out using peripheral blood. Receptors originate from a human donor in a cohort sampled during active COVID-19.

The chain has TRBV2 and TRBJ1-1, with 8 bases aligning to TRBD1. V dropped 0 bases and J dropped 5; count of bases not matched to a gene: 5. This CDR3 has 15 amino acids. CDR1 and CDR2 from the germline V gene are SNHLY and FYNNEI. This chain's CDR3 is CASSEAETGVTEAFF. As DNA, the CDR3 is TGTGCCAGCAGTGAAGCCGAGACAGGGGTTACTGAAGCTTTCTTT. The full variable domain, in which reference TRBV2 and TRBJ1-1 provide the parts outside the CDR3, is EPEVTQTPSHQVTQMGQEVILRCVPISNHLYFYWYRQILGQKVEFLVSFYNNEISEKSEIFDDQFSVERPDGSNFTLKIRSTKLEDSAMYFCASSEAETGVTEAFFGQGTRLTVV.

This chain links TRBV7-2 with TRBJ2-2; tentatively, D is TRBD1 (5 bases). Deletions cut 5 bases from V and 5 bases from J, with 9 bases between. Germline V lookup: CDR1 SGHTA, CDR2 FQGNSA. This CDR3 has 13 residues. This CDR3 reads CASSPQGTGELFF. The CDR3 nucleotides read TGTGCCAGCAGCCCGCAGGGTACCGGGGAGCTGTTTTTT.

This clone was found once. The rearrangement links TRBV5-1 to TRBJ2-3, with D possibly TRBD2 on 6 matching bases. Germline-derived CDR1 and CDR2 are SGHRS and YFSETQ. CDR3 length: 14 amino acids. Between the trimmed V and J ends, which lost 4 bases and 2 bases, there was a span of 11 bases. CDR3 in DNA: TGCGCCAGCAGCATAGGGGACTCCACAGATACGCAGTATTTT. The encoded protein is CASSIGDSTDTQYF.

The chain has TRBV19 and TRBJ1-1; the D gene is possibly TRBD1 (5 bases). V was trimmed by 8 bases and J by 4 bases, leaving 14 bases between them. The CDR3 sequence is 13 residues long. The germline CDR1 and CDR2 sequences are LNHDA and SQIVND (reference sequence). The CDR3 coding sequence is TGTGCCAGTTCGACCCTGGGGGGCACTGAAGCTTTCTTT. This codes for CASSTLGGTEAFF.

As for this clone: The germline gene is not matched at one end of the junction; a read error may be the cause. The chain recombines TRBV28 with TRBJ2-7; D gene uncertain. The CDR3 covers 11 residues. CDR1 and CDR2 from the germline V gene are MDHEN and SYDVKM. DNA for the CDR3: TGTGCCAGCAGTTCCTCCTTCGAGCAGTACTTC. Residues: CASSSSFEQYF. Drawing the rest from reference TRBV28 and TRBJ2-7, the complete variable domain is DVKVTQSSRYLVKRTGEKVFLECVQDMDHENMFWYRQDPGLGLRLIYFSYDVKMKEKGDIPEGYSVSREKKERFSLILESASTNQTSMYLCASSSSFEQYFGPGTRLTVT.

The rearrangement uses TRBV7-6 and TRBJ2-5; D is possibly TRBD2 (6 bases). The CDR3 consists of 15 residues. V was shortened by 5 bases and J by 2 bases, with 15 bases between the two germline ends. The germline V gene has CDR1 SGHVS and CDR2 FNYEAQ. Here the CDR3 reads CASSPTSFAQETQYF. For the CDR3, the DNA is TGTGCCAGCAGCCCCACTAGCTTCGCTCAAGAGACCCAGTACTTC. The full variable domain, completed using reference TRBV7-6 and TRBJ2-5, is GAGVSQSPRYKVTKRGQDVALRCDPISGHVSLYWYRQALGQGPEFLTYFNYEAQQDKSGLPNDRFSAERPEGSISTLTIQRTEQRDSAMYRCASSPTSFAQETQYFGPGTRLLVL.

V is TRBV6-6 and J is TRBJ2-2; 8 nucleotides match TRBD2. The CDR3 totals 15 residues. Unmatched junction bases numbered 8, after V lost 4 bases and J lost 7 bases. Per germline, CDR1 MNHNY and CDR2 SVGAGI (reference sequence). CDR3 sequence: CASSSQGLAFGELFF. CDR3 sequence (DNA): TGTGCCAGCAGTTCCCAAGGACTAGCCTTCGGGGAGCTGTTTTTT.

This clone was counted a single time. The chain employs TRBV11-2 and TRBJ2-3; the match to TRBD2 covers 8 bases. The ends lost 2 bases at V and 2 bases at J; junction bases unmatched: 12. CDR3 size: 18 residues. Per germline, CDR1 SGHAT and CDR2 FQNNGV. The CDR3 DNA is TGTGCCAGCAGCTTAAGTCGGGAGGGTATCTGGTCCACAGATACGCAGTATTTT. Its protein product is CASSLSREGIWSTDTQYF.